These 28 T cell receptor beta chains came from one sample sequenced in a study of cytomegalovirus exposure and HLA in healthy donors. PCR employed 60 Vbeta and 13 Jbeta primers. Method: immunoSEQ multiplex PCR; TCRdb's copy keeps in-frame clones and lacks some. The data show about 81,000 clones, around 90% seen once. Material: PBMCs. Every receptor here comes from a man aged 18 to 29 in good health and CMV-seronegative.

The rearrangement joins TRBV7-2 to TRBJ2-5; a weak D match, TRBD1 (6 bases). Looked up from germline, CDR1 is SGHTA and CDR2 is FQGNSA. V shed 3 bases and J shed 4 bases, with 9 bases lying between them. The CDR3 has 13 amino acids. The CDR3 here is CASSLQGRETQYF. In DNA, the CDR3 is TGTGCCAGCAGCTTGCAGGGGAGAGAGACCCAGTACTTC.

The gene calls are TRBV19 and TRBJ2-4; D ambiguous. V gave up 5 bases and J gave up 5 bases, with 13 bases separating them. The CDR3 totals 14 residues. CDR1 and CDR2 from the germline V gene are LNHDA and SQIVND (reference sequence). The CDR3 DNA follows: TGTGCCAGTAGTGTGTCAGGATTGGAAAACATTCAGTACTTC. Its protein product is CASSVSGLENIQYF.

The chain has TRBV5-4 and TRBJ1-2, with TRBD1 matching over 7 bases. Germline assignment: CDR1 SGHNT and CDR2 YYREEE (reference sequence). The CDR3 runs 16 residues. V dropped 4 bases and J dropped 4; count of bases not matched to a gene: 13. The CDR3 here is CASSPGQVRAFYGYTF. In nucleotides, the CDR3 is TGTGCCAGCAGCCCCGGACAGGTTAGGGCCTTCTATGGCTACACCTTC.

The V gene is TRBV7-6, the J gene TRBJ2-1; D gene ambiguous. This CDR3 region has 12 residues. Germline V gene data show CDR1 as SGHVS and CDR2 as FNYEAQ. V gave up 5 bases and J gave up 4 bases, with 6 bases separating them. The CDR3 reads CASSLSYNEQFF. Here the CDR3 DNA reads TGTGCCAGCAGCCTTAGTTACAATGAGCAGTTCTTC.

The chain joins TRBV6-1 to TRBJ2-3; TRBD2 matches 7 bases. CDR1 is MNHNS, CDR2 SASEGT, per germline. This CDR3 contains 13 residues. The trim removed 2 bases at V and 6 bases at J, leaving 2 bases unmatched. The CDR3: CASSELAADTQYF. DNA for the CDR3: TGTGCCAGCAGTGAACTAGCGGCGGATACGCAGTATTTT.

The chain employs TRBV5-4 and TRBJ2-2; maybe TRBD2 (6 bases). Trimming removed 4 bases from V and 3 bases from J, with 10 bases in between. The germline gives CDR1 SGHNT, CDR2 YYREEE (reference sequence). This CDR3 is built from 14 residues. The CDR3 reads CASSPGLDTGELFF. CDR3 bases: TGTGCCAGCAGCCCGGGACTCGACACCGGGGAGCTGTTTTTT. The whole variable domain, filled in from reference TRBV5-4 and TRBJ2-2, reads ETGVTQSPTHLIKTRGQQVTLRCSSQSGHNTVSWYQQALGQGPQFIFQYYREEENGRGNFPPRFSGLQFPNYSSELNVNALELDDSALYLCASSPGLDTGELFFGEGSRLTVL.

The CDR3 region has the DNA TGTGCCAGCAGCCAAGGAACAGGGCCCCGTGAAGCTTTCTTT. As protein: CASSQGTGPREAFF. This sequence joins TRBV14 and TRBJ1-1, with a tentative D call TRBD1 (6 bases). The CDR3 runs 14 residues. V was cut by 1 base and J by 7 bases, with 13 bases left in between. Per the germline V gene, CDR1 is SGHDN and CDR2 is FVKESK.

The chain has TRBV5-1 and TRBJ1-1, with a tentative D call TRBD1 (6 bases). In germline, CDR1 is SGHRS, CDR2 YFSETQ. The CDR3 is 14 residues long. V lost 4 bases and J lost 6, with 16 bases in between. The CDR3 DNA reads TGCGCCAGCAGCCCAGGGGTCTCTCGGGCTGAAGCTTTCTTT. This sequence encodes CASSPGVSRAEAFF. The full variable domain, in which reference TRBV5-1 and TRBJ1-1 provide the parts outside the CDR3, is KAGVTQTPRYLIKTRGQQVTLSCSPISGHRSVSWYQQTPGQGLQFLFEYFSETQRNKGNFPGRFSGRQFSNSRSEMNVSTLELGDSALYLCASSPGVSRAEAFFGQGTRLTVV.

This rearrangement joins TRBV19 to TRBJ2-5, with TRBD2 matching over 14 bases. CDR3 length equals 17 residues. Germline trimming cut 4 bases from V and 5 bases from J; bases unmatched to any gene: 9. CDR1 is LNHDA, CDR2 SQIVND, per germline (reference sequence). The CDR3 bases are TGTGCCAGTAGTAGGACGGGACTAGCGGGAGATTATGAGACCCAGTACTTC. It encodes CASSRTGLAGDYETQYF.

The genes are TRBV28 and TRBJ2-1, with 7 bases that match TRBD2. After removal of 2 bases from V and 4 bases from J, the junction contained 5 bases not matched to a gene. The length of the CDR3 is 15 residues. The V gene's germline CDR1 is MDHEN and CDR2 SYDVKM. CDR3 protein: CASSLLPGGYNEQFF. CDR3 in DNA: TGTGCCAGCAGTTTACTACCGGGGGGATACAATGAGCAGTTCTTC.

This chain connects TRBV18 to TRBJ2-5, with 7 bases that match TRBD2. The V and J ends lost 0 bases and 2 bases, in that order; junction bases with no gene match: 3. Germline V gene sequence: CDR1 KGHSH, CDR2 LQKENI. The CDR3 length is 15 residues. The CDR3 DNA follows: TGTGCCAGCTCACCACCTTTTAGCGGGCAAGAGACCCAGTACTTC. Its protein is CASSPPFSGQETQYF.

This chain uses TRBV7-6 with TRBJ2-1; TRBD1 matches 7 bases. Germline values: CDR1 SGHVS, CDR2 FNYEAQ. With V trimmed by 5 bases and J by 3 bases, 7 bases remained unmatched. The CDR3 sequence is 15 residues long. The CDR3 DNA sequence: TGTGCCAGCAGCCTGCGACAGGGAAGCTACAATGAGCAGTTCTTC. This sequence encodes CASSLRQGSYNEQFF.

In DNA form, the CDR3 reads TGTGCCAGCAGCGTACTGGGACAGGGGACTGAAGCTTTCTTT. Protein: CASSVLGQGTEAFF. This chain connects TRBV9 to TRBJ1-1; 10 bases fit TRBD1. V trimming: 1 base; J trimming: 5 bases; junction bases outside the gene matches: 2. Germline assignment: CDR1 SGDLS and CDR2 YYNGEE. This CDR3 region has 14 residues.

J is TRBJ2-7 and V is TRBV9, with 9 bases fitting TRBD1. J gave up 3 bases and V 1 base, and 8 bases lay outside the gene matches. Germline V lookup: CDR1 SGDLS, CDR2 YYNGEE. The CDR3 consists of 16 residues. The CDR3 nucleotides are TGTGCCAGCAGCGTATGGGAACAGGGGGCCCTCTACGAGCAGTACTTC. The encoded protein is CASSVWEQGALYEQYF.

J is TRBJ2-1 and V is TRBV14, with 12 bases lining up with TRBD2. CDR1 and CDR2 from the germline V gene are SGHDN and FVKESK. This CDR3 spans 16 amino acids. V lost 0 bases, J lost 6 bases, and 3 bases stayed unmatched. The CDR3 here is CASSQDLTSGSNEQFF. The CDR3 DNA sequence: TGTGCCAGCAGCCAAGATTTGACTAGCGGGAGCAATGAGCAGTTCTTC.

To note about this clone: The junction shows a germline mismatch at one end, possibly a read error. For the CDR3, the DNA is TGTGCCAGCATTGAAAGCATAGGGGCCGATAATTCACCCCTCCACTTT. It translates to CASIESIGADNSPLHF. The chain uses TRBV6-1 and TRBJ1-6; D may be TRBD1 (5 bases). CDR1 and CDR2 (germline): MNHNS, SASEGT. The CDR3 is made up of 16 amino acids.

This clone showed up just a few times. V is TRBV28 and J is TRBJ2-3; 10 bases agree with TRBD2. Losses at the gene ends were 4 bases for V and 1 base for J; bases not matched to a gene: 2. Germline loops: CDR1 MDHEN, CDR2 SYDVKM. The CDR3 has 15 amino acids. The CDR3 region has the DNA TGTGCCAGCAGTTCCCTAGCGGGAGGCACAGATACGCAGTATTTT. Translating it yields CASSSLAGGTDTQYF.

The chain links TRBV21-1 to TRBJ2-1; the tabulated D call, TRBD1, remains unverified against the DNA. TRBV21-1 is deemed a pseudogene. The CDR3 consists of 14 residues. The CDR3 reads CASSKNEQGNEQFF. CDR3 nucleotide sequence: TGTGCCAGCAGCAAAAATGAACAGGGAAATGAGCAGTTCTTC.

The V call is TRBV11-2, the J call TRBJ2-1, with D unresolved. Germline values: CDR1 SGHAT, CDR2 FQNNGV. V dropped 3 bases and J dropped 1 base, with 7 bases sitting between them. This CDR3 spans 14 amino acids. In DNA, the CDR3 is TGTGCCAGCAGCTTGGCGGATTCCTACAATGAGCAGTTCTTC. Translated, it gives CASSLADSYNEQFF.

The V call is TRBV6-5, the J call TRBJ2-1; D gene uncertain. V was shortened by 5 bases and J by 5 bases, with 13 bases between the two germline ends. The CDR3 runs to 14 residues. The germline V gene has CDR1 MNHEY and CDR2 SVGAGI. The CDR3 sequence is CASSTLSQNNEQFF. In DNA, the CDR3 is TGTGCCAGCAGTACCCTTTCCCAGAACAATGAGCAGTTCTTC.

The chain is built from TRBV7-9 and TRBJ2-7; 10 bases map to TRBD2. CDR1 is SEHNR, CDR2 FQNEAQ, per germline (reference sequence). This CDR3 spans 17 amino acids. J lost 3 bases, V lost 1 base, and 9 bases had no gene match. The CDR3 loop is CASSLVGRGLAIYEQYF. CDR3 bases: TGTGCCAGCAGCTTAGTGGGGCGGGGACTAGCGATCTACGAGCAGTACTTC.

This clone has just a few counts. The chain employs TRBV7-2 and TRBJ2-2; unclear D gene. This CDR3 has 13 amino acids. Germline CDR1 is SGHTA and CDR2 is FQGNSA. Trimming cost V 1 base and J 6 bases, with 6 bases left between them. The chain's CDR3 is CASSLVIAGELFF. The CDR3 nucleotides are TGTGCCAGCAGCTTAGTTATCGCCGGGGAGCTGTTTTTT.

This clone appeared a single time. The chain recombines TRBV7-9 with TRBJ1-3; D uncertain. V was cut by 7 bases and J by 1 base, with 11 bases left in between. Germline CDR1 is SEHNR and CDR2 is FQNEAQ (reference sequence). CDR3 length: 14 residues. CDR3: CASIPSRSGNTIYF. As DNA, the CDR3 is TGTGCCAGCATCCCTTCGAGGTCTGGAAACACCATATATTTT.

The CDR3 nucleotides are TGTGCCAGCAGTTACGTCCGCGCACGCGAGCAGTACTTC. This gives the protein CASSYVRAREQYF. The chain carries TRBV6-5 and TRBJ2-7; D gene uncertain. Germline-derived CDR1 and CDR2 are MNHEY and SVGAGI. This CDR3 is built from 13 residues. V was pared by 2 bases and J by 6 bases, with 11 bases between.

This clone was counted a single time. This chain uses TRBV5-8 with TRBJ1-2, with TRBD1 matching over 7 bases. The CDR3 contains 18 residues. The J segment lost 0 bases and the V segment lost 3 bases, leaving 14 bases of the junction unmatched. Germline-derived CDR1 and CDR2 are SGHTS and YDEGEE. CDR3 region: CASSSDRVFKQPNYGYTF. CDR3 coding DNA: TGTGCCAGCAGCTCAGACAGGGTTTTCAAACAGCCTAACTATGGCTACACCTTC.

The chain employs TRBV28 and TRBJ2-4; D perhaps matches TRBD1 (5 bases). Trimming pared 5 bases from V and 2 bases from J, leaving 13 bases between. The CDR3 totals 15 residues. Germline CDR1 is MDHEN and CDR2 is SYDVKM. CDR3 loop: CASSAQGLTKNIQYF. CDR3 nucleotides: TGTGCCAGCAGTGCGCAGGGTCTAACCAAAAACATTCAGTACTTC.

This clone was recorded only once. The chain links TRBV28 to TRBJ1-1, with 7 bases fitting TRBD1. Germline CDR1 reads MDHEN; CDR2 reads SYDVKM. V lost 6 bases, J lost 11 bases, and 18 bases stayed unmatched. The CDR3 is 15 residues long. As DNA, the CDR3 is TGTGCCAGCAGGAATTCGAGAGGGGGCTTACCTCAGGCTTTCTTT. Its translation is CASRNSRGGLPQAFF. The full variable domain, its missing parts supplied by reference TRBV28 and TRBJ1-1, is DVKVTQSSRYLVKRTGEKVFLECVQDMDHENMFWYRQDPGLGLRLIYFSYDVKMKEKGDIPEGYSVSREKKERFSLILESASTNQTSMYLCASRNSRGGLPQAFFGQGTRLTVV.

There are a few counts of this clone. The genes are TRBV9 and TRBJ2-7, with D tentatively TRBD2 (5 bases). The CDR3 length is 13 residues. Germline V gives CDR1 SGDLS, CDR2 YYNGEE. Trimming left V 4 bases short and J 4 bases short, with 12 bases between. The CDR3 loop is CASSREGAYEQYF. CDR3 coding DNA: TGTGCCAGCAGCCGTGAGGGTGCTTACGAGCAGTACTTC.